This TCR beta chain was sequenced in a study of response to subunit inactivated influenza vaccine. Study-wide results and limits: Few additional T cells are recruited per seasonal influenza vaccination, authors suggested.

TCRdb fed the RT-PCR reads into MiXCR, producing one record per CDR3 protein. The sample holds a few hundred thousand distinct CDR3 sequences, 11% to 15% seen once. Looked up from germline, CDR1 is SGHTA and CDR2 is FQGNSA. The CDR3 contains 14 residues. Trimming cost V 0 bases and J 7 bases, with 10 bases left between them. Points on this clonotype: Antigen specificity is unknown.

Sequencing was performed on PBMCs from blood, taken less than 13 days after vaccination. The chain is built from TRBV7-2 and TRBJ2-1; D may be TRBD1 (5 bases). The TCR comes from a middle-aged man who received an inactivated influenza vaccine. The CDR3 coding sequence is TGTGCCAGCAGCTTAGCGGCAGGGCTGAATGAGCAGTTCTTC. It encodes CASSLAAGLNEQFF. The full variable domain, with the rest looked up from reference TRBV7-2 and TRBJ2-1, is GAGVSQSPSNKVTEKGKDVELRCDPISGHTALYWYRQSLGQGLEFLIYFQGNSAPDKSGLPSDRFSAERTGGSVSTLTIQRTQQEDSAVYLCASSLAAGLNEQFFGPGTRLTVL.